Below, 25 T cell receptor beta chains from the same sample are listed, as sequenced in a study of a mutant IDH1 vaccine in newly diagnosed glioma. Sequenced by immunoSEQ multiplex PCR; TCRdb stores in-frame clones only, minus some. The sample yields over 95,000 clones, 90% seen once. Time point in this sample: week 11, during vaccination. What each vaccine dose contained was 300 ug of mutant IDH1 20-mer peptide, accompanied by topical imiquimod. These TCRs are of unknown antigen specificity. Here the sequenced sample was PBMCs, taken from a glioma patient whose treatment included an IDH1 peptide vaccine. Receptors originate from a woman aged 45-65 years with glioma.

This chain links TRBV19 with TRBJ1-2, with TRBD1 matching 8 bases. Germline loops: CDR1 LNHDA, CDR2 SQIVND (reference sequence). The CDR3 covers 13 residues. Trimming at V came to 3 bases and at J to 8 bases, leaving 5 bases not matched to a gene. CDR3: CASSIPGGNGYTF. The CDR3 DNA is TGTGCCAGTAGTATCCCAGGGGGCAACGGCTACACCTTC.

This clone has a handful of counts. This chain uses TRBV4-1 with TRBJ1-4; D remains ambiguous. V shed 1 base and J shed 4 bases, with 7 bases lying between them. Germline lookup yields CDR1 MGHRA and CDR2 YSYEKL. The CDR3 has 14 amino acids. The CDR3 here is CASSQGRYNEKLFF. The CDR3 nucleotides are TGCGCCAGCAGCCAAGGCAGATATAATGAAAAACTGTTTTTT.

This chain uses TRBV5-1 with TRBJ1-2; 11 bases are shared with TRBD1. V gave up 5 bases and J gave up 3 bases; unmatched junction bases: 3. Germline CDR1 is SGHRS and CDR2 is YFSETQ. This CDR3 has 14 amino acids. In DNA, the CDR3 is TGCGCCAGCAGTTGGGACAGGGGGGACTATGGCTACACCTTC. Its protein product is CASSWDRGDYGYTF. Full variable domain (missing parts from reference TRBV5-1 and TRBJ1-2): KAGVTQTPRYLIKTRGQQVTLSCSPISGHRSVSWYQQTPGQGLQFLFEYFSETQRNKGNFPGRFSGRQFSNSRSEMNVSTLELGDSALYLCASSWDRGDYGYTFGSGTRLTVV.

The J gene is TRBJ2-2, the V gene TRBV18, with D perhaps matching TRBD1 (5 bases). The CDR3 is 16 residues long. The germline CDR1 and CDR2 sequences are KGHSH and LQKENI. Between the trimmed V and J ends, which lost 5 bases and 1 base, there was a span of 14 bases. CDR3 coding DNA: TGTGCCAGCTCATGGGCAGGGCAAGAGAACACCGGGGAGCTGTTTTTT. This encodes CASSWAGQENTGELFF.

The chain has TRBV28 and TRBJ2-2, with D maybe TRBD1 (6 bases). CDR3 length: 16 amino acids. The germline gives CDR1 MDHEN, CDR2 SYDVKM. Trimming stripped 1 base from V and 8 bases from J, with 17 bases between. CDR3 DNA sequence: TGTGCCAGCAGTTTATTGCTTCAGGCAAGGGGGGGGGAGCTGTTTTTT. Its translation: CASSLLLQARGGELFF.

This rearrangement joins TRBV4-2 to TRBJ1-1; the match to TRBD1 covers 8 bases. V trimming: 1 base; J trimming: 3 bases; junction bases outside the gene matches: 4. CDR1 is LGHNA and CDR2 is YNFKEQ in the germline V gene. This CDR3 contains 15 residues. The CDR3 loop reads CASSQVDRDDTEAFF. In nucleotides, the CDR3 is TGTGCCAGCAGCCAAGTGGACAGGGACGACACTGAAGCTTTCTTT.

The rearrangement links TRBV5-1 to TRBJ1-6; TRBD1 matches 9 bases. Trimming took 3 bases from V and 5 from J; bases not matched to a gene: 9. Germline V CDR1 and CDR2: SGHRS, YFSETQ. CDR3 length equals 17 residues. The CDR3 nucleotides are TGCGCCAGCAGCTGGGGGGACAGGGCAACCGATAATTCACCCCTCCACTTT. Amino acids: CASSWGDRATDNSPLHF.

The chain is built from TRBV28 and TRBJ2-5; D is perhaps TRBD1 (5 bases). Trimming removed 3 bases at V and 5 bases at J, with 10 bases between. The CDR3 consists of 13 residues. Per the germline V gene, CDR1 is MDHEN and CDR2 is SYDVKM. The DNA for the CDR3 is TGTGCCAGCAGTTTCCCAGGGAAGGAGACCCAGTACTTC. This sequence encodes CASSFPGKETQYF.

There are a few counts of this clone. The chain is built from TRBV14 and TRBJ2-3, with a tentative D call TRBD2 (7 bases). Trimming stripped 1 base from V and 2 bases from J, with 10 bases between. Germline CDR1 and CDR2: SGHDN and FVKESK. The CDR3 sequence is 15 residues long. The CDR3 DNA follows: TGTGCCAGCAGCCAAGTCGCGGGGGCCACAGATACGCAGTATTTT. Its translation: CASSQVAGATDTQYF.

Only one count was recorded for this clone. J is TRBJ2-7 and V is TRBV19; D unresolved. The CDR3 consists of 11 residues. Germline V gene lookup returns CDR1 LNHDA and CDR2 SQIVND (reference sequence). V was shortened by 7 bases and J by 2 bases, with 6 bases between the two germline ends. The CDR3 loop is CASTDAYEQYF. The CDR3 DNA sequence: TGTGCCAGTACTGACGCCTACGAGCAGTACTTC.

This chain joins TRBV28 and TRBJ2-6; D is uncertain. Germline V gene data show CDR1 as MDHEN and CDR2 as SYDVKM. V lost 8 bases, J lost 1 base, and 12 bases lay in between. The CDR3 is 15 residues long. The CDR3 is CASDGAGSGANVLTF. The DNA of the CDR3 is TGTGCCAGCGACGGTGCTGGATCTGGGGCCAACGTCCTGACTTTC.

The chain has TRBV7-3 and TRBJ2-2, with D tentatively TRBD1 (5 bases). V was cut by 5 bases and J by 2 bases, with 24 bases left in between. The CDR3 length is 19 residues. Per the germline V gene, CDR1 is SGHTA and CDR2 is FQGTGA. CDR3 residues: CASSPRQSTPHINTGELFF. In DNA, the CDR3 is TGTGCCAGCAGCCCCCGACAGTCCACGCCACATATTAACACCGGGGAGCTGTTTTTT.

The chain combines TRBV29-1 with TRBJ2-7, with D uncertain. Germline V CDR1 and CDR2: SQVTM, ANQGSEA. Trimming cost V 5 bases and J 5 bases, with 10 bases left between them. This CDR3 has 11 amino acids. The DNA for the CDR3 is TGCAGCGTTAGTTGGGGAAACGAGCAGTACTTC. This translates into CSVSWGNEQYF.

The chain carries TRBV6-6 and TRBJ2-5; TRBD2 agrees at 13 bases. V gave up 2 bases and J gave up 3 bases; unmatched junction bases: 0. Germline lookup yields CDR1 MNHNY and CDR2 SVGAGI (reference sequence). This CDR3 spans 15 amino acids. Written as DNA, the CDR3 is TGTGCCAGCAGTTACGGGACTAGCGGGGAAGAGACCCAGTACTTC. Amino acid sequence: CASSYGTSGEETQYF.

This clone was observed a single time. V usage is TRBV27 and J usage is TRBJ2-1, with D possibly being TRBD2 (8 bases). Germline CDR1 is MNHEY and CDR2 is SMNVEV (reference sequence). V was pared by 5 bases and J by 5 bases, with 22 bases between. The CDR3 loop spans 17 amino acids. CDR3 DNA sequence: TGTGCCAGCAGTATCCATCCGGGAGGGGGCTATAACAATGAGCAGTTCTTC. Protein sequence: CASSIHPGGGYNNEQFF.

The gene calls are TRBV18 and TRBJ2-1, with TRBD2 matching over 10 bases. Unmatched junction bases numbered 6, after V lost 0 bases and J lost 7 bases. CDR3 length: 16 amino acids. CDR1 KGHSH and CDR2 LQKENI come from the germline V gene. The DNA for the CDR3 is TGTGCCAGCTCACCACCAGCGGGAGGGCCGGGAAATGAGCAGTTCTTC. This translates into CASSPPAGGPGNEQFF.

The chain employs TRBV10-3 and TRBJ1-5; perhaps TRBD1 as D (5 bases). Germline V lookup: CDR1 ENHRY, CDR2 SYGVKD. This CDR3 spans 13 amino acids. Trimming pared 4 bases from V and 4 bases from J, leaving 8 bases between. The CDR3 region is CAISVQENQPQHF. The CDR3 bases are TGTGCCATCAGTGTACAGGAAAATCAGCCCCAGCATTTT.

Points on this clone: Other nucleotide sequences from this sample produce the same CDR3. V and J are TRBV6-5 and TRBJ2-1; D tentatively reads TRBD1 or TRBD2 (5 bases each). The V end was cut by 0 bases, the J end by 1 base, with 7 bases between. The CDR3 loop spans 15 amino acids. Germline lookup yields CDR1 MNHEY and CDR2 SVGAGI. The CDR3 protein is CASSYSWGSYNEQFF. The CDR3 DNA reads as TGTGCCAGCAGTTACTCGTGGGGGTCCTACAATGAGCAGTTCTTC.

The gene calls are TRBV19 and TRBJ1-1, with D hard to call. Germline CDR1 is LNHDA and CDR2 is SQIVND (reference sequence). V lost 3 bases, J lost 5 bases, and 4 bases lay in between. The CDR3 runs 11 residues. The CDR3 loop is CASSIGTEAFF. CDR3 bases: TGTGCCAGTAGTATCGGTACTGAAGCTTTCTTT.

CDR3 sequence reads: CASSWYKLARGAYEQYF. CDR3 DNA: TGTGCCAGCAGCTGGTATAAGTTGGCAAGGGGGGCCTACGAGCAGTACTTC. V usage is TRBV11-2 and J usage is TRBJ2-7, with D tentatively TRBD1 or TRBD2 (6 bases each). Germline V gene data show CDR1 as SGHAT and CDR2 as FQNNGV. The CDR3 covers 17 residues. Trimming stripped 4 bases from V and 2 bases from J, with 21 bases between. The full variable domain, completed using reference TRBV11-2 and TRBJ2-7, is EAGVAQSPRYKIIEKRQSVAFWCNPISGHATLYWYQQILGQGPKLLIQFQNNGVVDDSQLPKDRFSAERLKGVDSTLKIQPAKLEDSAVYLCASSWYKLARGAYEQYFGPGTRLTVT.

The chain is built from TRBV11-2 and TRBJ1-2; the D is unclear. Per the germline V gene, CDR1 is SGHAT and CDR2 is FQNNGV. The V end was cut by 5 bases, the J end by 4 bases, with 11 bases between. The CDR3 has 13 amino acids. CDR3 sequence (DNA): TGTGCCAGCAGCGAGACACAGACCTATGGCTACACCTTC. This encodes CASSETQTYGYTF.

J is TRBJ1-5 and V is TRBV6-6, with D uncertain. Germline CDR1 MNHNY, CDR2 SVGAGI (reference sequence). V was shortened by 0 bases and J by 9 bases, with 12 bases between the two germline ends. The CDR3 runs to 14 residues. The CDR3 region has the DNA TGTGCCAGCAGTTACTCTCCCCTTTCGATGCCCCAGCATTTT. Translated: CASSYSPLSMPQHF.

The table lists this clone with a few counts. CDR3 DNA sequence: TGTGCCACCAGCTTCCCACAGGGGGAAAGTGAAAAACTGTTTTTT. Protein product: CATSFPQGESEKLFF. The chain employs TRBV15 and TRBJ1-4; 8 bases align to TRBD1. Germline V CDR1 and CDR2: LNHNV, YYDKDF (reference sequence). V shed 5 bases and J 7 bases; nucleotides not matched to a gene: 9. This CDR3 is built from 15 residues.

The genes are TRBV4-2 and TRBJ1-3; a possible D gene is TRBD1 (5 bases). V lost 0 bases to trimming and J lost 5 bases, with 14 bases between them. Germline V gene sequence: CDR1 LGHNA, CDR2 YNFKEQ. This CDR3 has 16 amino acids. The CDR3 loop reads CASSQETGTVRNTIYF. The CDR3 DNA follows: TGTGCCAGCAGCCAAGAGACCGGGACGGTTAGAAACACCATATATTTT.

In DNA, the CDR3 is TGTGCCAGCAGCGCGTCCGGGACAGGGCCCTACAATGAGCAGTTCTTC. As protein: CASSASGTGPYNEQFF. The V gene is TRBV9, the J gene TRBJ2-1, with 9 bases matching TRBD1. The CDR3 extends over 16 amino acids. V lost 3 bases to trimming and J lost 2 bases; unmatched junction nucleotides: 6. Germline lookup yields CDR1 SGDLS and CDR2 YYNGEE. The complete variable domain, with remaining parts taken from reference TRBV9 and TRBJ2-1, reads DSGVTQTPKHLITATGQRVTLRCSPRSGDLSVYWYQQSLDQGLQFLIQYYNGEERAKGNILERFSAQQFPDLHSELNLSSLELGDSALYFCASSASGTGPYNEQFFGPGTRLTVL.